These T cell receptor beta chains were read from a single sample in a study of PD-1 blockade in mismatch repair-deficient tumors. Profiling relied on immunoSEQ multiplex PCR, and the TCRdb table lists in-frame clones only, not all of them. The table lists around 37,000 clones, approximately 88% of them singletons. The sequencing used PBMCs, collected 38 to 40 weeks after starting pembrolizumab. The origin of the receptors is an adult with mismatch repair-deficient cancer. Both conserved end residues are trimmed from each CDR3. Fields, in order: V gene, CDR3 protein.

TRBV5-1 | ASSLGVGNTEAF
TRBV18 | ASSPLGVGVTDTQY
TRBV11-2 | ASSLGRVPKIYSGNTIY
TRBV11-2 | ASSASGTSGSVEY
TRBV27 | ASSPGTGTRRH
TRBV5-4 | ASRGTGRGSYNEQF
TRBV5-4 | ASSNRIWGLSYEQY
TRBV19 | ASSLIPGTGNEKLF
TRBV19 | ASSIFRDRGQETQY
TRBV4-2 | ASSQKLVNLEKLF
TRBV11-3 | ASSLGGSTYEQY
TRBV28 | ASSFQGSNYGYT
TRBV5-1 | ASSLTPGEDTQY
TRBV7-6 | ASSSLGGWNEQY
TRBV28 | ASSLRVREKLF